The 20 T cell receptor beta chains given below trace back to one sample, sequenced in a study of cytotoxic CD8 clonotypes in ibrutinib-treated CLL. The method was immunoSEQ multiplex PCR; TCRdb's version includes in-frame clones alone and lacks a portion of them. The data contain over 250,000 clones, about 72% of them singletons. The sample in question was PBMCs, obtained at disease progression, from a patient treated with ibrutinib. These receptors were collected from a human donor with chronic lymphocytic leukemia.

This chain uses TRBV29-1 with TRBJ1-1, with D unresolved. The germline V gene has CDR1 SQVTM and CDR2 ANQGSEA. The CDR3 sequence is 14 residues long. Between the trimmed V and J ends, which lost 1 base and 4 bases, there was a span of 13 bases. The CDR3 is CSVEGLSLVTEAFF. In DNA form, the CDR3 reads TGCAGCGTTGAAGGCTTGTCCCTGGTCACTGAAGCTTTCTTT.

The chain uses TRBV5-1 and TRBJ1-2; 7 positions match TRBD1. V was clipped by 0 bases and J by 3 bases; unmatched bases: 2. The CDR3 is 14 residues long. Germline assignment: CDR1 SGHRS and CDR2 YFSETQ. The CDR3 DNA follows: TGCGCCAGCAGCTTGGACAGGGGTCACTATGGCTACACCTTC. It codes for CASSLDRGHYGYTF. The whole variable domain, remainder taken from reference TRBV5-1 and TRBJ1-2, is KAGVTQTPRYLIKTRGQQVTLSCSPISGHRSVSWYQQTPGQGLQFLFEYFSETQRNKGNFPGRFSGRQFSNSRSEMNVSTLELGDSALYLCASSLDRGHYGYTFGSGTRLTVV.

The rearrangement uses TRBV5-1 and TRBJ2-3; D possibly corresponds to TRBD2 (6 bases). The CDR3 runs to 12 residues. V lost 6 bases and J 5 bases, leaving 10 bases between the germline ends. From germline, CDR1 is SGHRS and CDR2 YFSETQ. Written as DNA, the CDR3 is TGCGCCAGCACCCGTAGCGGAGATACGCAGTATTTT. Its translation: CASTRSGDTQYF.

The rearrangement uses TRBV2 and TRBJ2-3, with D uncertain. This CDR3 has 14 residues. The V gene lost 5 bases and the J gene lost 6 bases, with 15 bases spanning the gap. Germline values: CDR1 SNHLY, CDR2 FYNNEI. The CDR3 region is CASSWHKGSDTQYF. Written as DNA, the CDR3 is TGTGCCAGCAGTTGGCACAAAGGGTCCGATACGCAGTATTTT.

This clone showed up just a few times. J is TRBJ2-2 and V is TRBV11-2, with no clear D. V lost 2 bases, J lost 7 bases, and 8 bases lay in between. The germline gives CDR1 SGHAT, CDR2 FQNNGV. This CDR3 is 13 amino acids long. This CDR3 reads CASSLHPDGELFF. The CDR3 region has the DNA TGTGCCAGCAGCTTACACCCCGACGGGGAGCTGTTTTTT.

The chain joins TRBV19 to TRBJ2-5, with D uncertain. CDR1 is LNHDA, CDR2 SQIVND, per germline (reference sequence). The CDR3 spans 14 residues. V lost 7 bases and J lost 0, with 12 bases in between. CDR3 residues: CASKPGSYQETQYF. CDR3 bases: TGTGCCAGTAAACCGGGCAGCTACCAAGAGACCCAGTACTTC. The whole variable domain, filled in from reference TRBV19 and TRBJ2-5, reads DGGITQSPKYLFRKEGQNVTLSCEQNLNHDAMYWYRQDPGQGLRLIYYSQIVNDFQKGDIAEGYSVSREKKESFPLTVTSAQKNPTAFYLCASKPGSYQETQYFGPGTRLLVL.

The chain employs TRBV5-6 and TRBJ1-2, with D possibly TRBD1 on 6 matching bases. Germline V lookup: CDR1 SGHDT, CDR2 YYEEEE. The V and J ends lost 4 bases and 4 bases respectively, with 14 bases between them. CDR3 length: 14 amino acids. CDR3 nucleotide sequence: TGTGCCAGCAGCGTTGCAGGGGTAGTCTATGGCTACACCTTC. As protein: CASSVAGVVYGYTF.

The chain joins TRBV5-1 to TRBJ2-3, with TRBD1 identical over 7 bases. CDR1 and CDR2 from the germline V gene are SGHRS and YFSETQ. The J segment lost 6 bases and the V segment lost 0 bases, leaving 7 bases of the junction unmatched. The CDR3 runs to 15 residues. For the CDR3, the DNA is TGCGCCAGCAGCTTGGTTAAGGGGGCATCGGATACGCAGTATTTT. The encoded protein is CASSLVKGASDTQYF. The entire variable domain, with the rest obtained from reference TRBV5-1 and TRBJ2-3, is as follows: KAGVTQTPRYLIKTRGQQVTLSCSPISGHRSVSWYQQTPGQGLQFLFEYFSETQRNKGNFPGRFSGRQFSNSRSEMNVSTLELGDSALYLCASSLVKGASDTQYFGPGTRLTVL.

The chain is built from TRBV19 and TRBJ1-4; D is possibly TRBD1 (5 bases). This CDR3 has 16 residues. Germline V gene data show CDR1 as LNHDA and CDR2 as SQIVND (reference sequence). Deletions cut 2 bases from V and 7 bases from J, with 17 bases between. Here the CDR3 reads CASSIPTRRGVEKLFF. For the CDR3, the DNA is TGTGCCAGTAGTATACCTACTCGGAGGGGCGTTGAAAAACTGTTTTTT.

The CDR3 DNA is TGTGCCAGCACCACTACTAGCGGCAACTACGAGCAGTACTTC. Amino acids: CASTTTSGNYEQYF. This sequence joins TRBV6-5 and TRBJ2-7, with 8 nucleotides matching TRBD2. The CDR3 is 14 amino acids. After removal of 7 bases from V and 3 bases from J, the junction contained 8 bases not matched to a gene. Germline V gives CDR1 MNHEY, CDR2 SVGAGI.

The chain couples TRBV9 to TRBJ2-7; D uncertain. V lost 4 bases and J 2 bases, leaving 19 bases between the germline ends. This CDR3 spans 16 amino acids. CDR1 is SGDLS and CDR2 is YYNGEE in the germline V gene. In nucleotides, the CDR3 is TGTGCCAGCAGCCCCCCCCTCCGGGCAGTTCCCTACGAGCAGTACTTC. It codes for CASSPPLRAVPYEQYF. The complete variable domain, with remaining parts taken from reference TRBV9 and TRBJ2-7, reads DSGVTQTPKHLITATGQRVTLRCSPRSGDLSVYWYQQSLDQGLQFLIQYYNGEERAKGNILERFSAQQFPDLHSELNLSSLELGDSALYFCASSPPLRAVPYEQYFGPGTRLTVT.

This chain connects TRBV13 to TRBJ2-7; D gene unclear. Between the trimmed V and J ends, which lost 0 bases and 0 bases, there was a span of 3 bases. The V gene's germline CDR1 is PRHDT and CDR2 FYEKMQ (reference sequence). The CDR3 has 13 residues. The CDR3 spells CASSLGPSYEQYF. The CDR3 nucleotides read TGTGCCAGCAGCTTAGGTCCCTCCTACGAGCAGTACTTC.

In its sample, this clone was seen a few times. The rearrangement links TRBV11-2 to TRBJ2-7; 8 bases are a match to TRBD1. Germline CDR1 reads SGHAT; CDR2 reads FQNNGV. This CDR3 region has 14 residues. The junction had 5 bases not matched to a gene; V was cut back by 5 bases and J by 2 bases. The DNA for the CDR3 is TGTGCCAGCAGCAGTACAGGGGGAGCCTACGAGCAGTACTTC. This codes for CASSSTGGAYEQYF.

This chain joins TRBV5-4 and TRBJ2-6, with D possibly matching TRBD2 (5 bases). The CDR3 is made up of 16 amino acids. From germline, CDR1 is SGHNT and CDR2 YYREEE (reference sequence). V lost 0 bases to trimming and J lost 2 bases, with 9 bases between them. The CDR3 loop reads CASSLDSGTGANVLTF. For the CDR3, the DNA is TGTGCCAGCAGCTTGGACTCGGGGACTGGGGCCAACGTCCTGACTTTC.

This sequence joins TRBV5-6 and TRBJ2-5, with D perhaps TRBD1 (6 bases). CDR1 and CDR2 from the germline V gene are SGHDT and YYEEEE. The CDR3 is 13 residues long. V shed 0 bases and J shed 6 bases, with 9 bases lying between them. CDR3 coding DNA: TGTGCCAGCAGCTTGGTGGACAGCCAGACCCAGTACTTC. Protein sequence: CASSLVDSQTQYF.

The gene calls are TRBV7-9 and TRBJ2-5; TRBD2 agrees at 7 bases. The CDR3 sequence is 15 residues long. Germline V lookup: CDR1 SEHNR, CDR2 FQNEAQ (reference sequence). V dropped 2 bases and J dropped 4; count of bases not matched to a gene: 7. The CDR3 spells CASSLSGLVGETQYF. CDR3 bases: TGTGCCAGCAGCTTATCCGGACTAGTCGGAGAGACCCAGTACTTC. The whole variable domain, remainder taken from reference TRBV7-9 and TRBJ2-5, is DTGVSQNPRHKITKRGQNVTFRCDPISEHNRLYWYRQTLGQGPEFLTYFQNEAQLEKSRLLSDRFSAERPKGSFSTLEIQRTEQGDSAMYLCASSLSGLVGETQYFGPGTRLLVL.

The chain combines TRBV11-2 with TRBJ2-7, with 7 bases lining up with TRBD1. Looked up from germline, CDR1 is SGHAT and CDR2 is FQNNGV. The CDR3 sequence is 15 residues long. The V segment lost 1 base and the J segment 2 bases; nucleotides outside the gene matches: 5. CDR3 sequence: CASSLAGTATYEQYF. In DNA, the CDR3 is TGTGCCAGCAGCTTAGCCGGGACAGCAACCTACGAGCAGTACTTC. Full variable domain (rest looked up from reference TRBV11-2 and TRBJ2-7): EAGVAQSPRYKIIEKRQSVAFWCNPISGHATLYWYQQILGQGPKLLIQFQNNGVVDDSQLPKDRFSAERLKGVDSTLKIQPAKLEDSAVYLCASSLAGTATYEQYFGPGTRLTVT.

CDR3 bases: TGTGCCACCAGCAGAGATGGACAAGGGAGTGAAAAACTGTTTTTT. It codes for CATSRDGQGSEKLFF. This chain joins TRBV15 and TRBJ1-4; D may be TRBD1 (5 bases). V was trimmed by 0 bases and J by 7 bases, leaving 12 bases between them. CDR3 length equals 15 residues. Germline V gives CDR1 LNHNV, CDR2 YYDKDF (reference sequence).

The V gene is TRBV5-1, the J gene TRBJ2-7; 13 positions match TRBD2. With 4 bases clipped from V and 0 bases from J, the junction kept 7 bases outside the gene matches. CDR1 is SGHRS and CDR2 is YFSETQ in the germline V gene. This CDR3 has 17 residues. CDR3 nucleotides: TGCGCCAGCAGCATCGGGACTAGCGGGAAAAGCTCCTACGAGCAGTACTTC. It yields the protein CASSIGTSGKSSYEQYF.

This clone was counted between two and nine times. The chain uses TRBV5-4 and TRBJ2-3; TRBD2 agrees at 12 bases. With V trimmed by 4 bases and J by 4 bases, 4 bases remained unmatched. Germline CDR1 SGHNT, CDR2 YYREEE (reference sequence). This CDR3 has 15 amino acids. For the CDR3, the DNA is TGTGCCAGCAGCCGGACTAGCGGGGAACCAGATACGCAGTATTTT. It codes for CASSRTSGEPDTQYF.